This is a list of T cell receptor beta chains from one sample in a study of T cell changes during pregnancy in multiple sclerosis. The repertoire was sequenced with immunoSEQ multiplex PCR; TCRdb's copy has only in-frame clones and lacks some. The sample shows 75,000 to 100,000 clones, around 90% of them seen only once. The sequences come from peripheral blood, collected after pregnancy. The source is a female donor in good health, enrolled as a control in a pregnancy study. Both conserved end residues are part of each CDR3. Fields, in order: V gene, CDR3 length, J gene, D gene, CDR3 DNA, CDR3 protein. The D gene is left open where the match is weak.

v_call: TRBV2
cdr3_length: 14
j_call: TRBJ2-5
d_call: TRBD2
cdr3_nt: TGTGCCAGCAGTGTTGGGGACTACTCGGGGACCCAGTACTTC
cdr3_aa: CASSVGDYSGTQYF

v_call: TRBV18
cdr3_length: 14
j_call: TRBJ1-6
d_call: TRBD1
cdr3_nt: TGTGCCAGCTCAACGACAGGGTACGATTCACCCCTCCACTTT
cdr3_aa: CASSTTGYDSPLHF

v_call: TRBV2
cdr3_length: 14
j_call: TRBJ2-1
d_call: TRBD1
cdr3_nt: TGTGCCAGCAGCCCGGGACAGGGGATCGCTGAGCAGTTCTTC
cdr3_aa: CASSPGQGIAEQFF

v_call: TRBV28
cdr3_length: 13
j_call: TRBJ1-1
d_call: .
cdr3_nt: TGTGCCAGCAGTTGGGGACAGAACACTGAAGCTTTCTTT
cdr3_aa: CASSWGQNTEAFF

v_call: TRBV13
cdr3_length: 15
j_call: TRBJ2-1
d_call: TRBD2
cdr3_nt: TGTGCCAGCAGCCCCCGAGTAGCGGGGTACAATGAGCAGTTCTTC
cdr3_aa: CASSPRVAGYNEQFF

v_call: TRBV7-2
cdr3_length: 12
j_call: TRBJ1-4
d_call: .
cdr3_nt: TGTGCCAGCAGCTTTGAGGGAGAAAAACTGTTTTTT
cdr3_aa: CASSFEGEKLFF

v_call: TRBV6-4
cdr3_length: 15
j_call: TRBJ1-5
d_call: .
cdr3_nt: TGTGCCAGCAGTGACTCGGCAGGGAACAATCAGCCCCAGCATTTT
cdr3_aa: CASSDSAGNNQPQHF

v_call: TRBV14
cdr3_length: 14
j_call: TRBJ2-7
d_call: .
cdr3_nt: TGTGCCAGCAGGCATCGATCAGGGACCTACGAGCAGTACTTC
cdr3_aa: CASRHRSGTYEQYF

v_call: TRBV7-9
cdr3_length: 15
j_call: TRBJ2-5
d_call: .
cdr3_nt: TGTGCCAGCAGCCTACTACGATACAGGGAGGAGACCCAGTACTTC
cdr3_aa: CASSLLRYREETQYF

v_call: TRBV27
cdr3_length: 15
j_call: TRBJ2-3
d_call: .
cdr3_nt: TGTGCCAGCAGTTTAAGGCTAGCTCGAGCAGATACGCAGTATTTT
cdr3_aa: CASSLRLARADTQYF